This TCR beta chain was obtained from a study of OX40 agonist ivuxolimab in advanced cancers. Notes on the study in general: Also present in some nonresponders was a low level of normalized T-cell clonal expansion.

TCRdb's table, derived via immunoSEQ multiplex PCR, lists solely in-frame clones and lacks some. The table has fewer than 55,000 clones, 75% to 85% seen once. Samples were taken at baseline and on day 1 of cycles 4 and 7. Concerning this clone itself: Its specificity is unknown.

CDR1 and CDR2 (germline): LNHDA, SQIVND (reference sequence). Trimming shortened V by 1 base and J by 7 bases, and 10 bases separated the two germline ends. This CDR3 region has 13 residues. Specimen: CD4+ or CD8+ T cells sorted from blood, collected in a trial of the OX40 agonist ivuxolimab. V is TRBV19 and J is TRBJ1-1; the D is unclear. The TCR originated in an adult with an advanced solid tumor such as melanoma, head and neck, liver or kidney cancer. CDR3 protein: CASSIGQVGEAFF. The CDR3 nucleotides are TGTGCCAGTAGTATAGGCCAGGTCGGTGAAGCTTTCTTT.